A single sample is the source of the 7 T cell receptor beta chains below, sequenced in a study of T cell responses to AZD1222 COVID-19 vaccine. Assay: immunoSEQ multiplex PCR; the TCRdb copy retains only in-frame clones and omits some. The sample carries 120,000 to 150,000 clones, roughly 90% recorded once. The sample consisted of peripheral blood, taken 28 days after the second AZD1222 dose. The receptors come from an adult who received the AZD1222 COVID-19 vaccine.

The V and J genes are TRBV2 and TRBJ1-1; weak D call: TRBD1 (6 bases). Germline assignment: CDR1 SNHLY and CDR2 FYNNEI. The V and J ends lost 6 bases and 6 bases respectively, with 20 bases between them. The CDR3 covers 15 residues. The CDR3 here is CASSIRQGRIAEAFF. In nucleotides, the CDR3 is TGTGCCAGCAGCATTCGTCAGGGGCGAATTGCTGAAGCTTTCTTT.

This clone was seen only a few times. The CDR3 region has the DNA TGTGCCAGCAGGTCAGGGGGGCGTAATTCACCCCTCCACTTT. Translating it yields CASRSGGRNSPLHF. V is TRBV28 and J is TRBJ1-6, with 7 positions matching TRBD1. V was pared by 6 bases and J by 6 bases, with 5 bases of the junction left unmatched. The CDR3 is 14 residues long. Germline loops: CDR1 MDHEN, CDR2 SYDVKM.

The V and J genes are TRBV6-2 or TRBV6-3 and TRBJ2-1; D is perhaps TRBD2 (6 bases). The CDR3 is 16 amino acids. V was pared by 6 bases and J by 4 bases, with 19 bases between. Germline values: CDR1 MNHEY, CDR2 SVGEGT. CDR3 amino acids: CASSPRGLASYNEQFF. CDR3 coding DNA: TGTGCCAGCAGCCCCCGAGGTCTAGCGAGTTACAATGAGCAGTTCTTC.

The chain's CDR3 is CASSLNRRSYTF. CDR3 nucleotide sequence: TGTGCCAGCAGCCTAAACCGGAGGAGCTACACCTTC. The chain is built from TRBV28 and TRBJ1-2, with unresolved D. Germline values: CDR1 MDHEN, CDR2 SYDVKM. CDR3 length equals 12 residues. The V end lost 6 bases, the J end lost 9 bases, and 14 bases lay between the germline ends.

The V and J genes are TRBV15 and TRBJ2-2; no firm D call. Germline V gives CDR1 LNHNV, CDR2 YYDKDF (reference sequence). CDR3 length: 12 amino acids. Between the trimmed V and J ends, which lost 3 bases and 5 bases, there was a span of 4 bases. The CDR3 DNA reads as TGTGCCACCAGCAGTAGGACCGGGGAGCTGTTTTTT. As protein: CATSSRTGELFF.

This clone appeared a single time. The V and J genes are TRBV29-1 and TRBJ2-7; D call uncertain. From germline, CDR1 is SQVTM and CDR2 ANQGSEA. V was clipped by 4 bases and J by 5 bases, with 15 bases between them. The CDR3 has 13 residues. CDR3 sequence (DNA): TGCAGCGTTGTAAGTGACGCACCCAACGAGCAGTACTTC. It specifies CSVVSDAPNEQYF.

This chain's CDR3 is CASSTQGRGFQPQHF. As DNA, the CDR3 is TGTGCCAGCAGTACCCAGGGAAGGGGGTTTCAGCCCCAGCATTTT. The rearrangement uses TRBV28 and TRBJ1-5; a possible D gene is TRBD1 (6 bases). With 5 bases removed from V and 6 bases from J, the gap between germline ends came to 17 bases. This CDR3 spans 15 amino acids. Germline V gene lookup returns CDR1 MDHEN and CDR2 SYDVKM.